This T cell receptor beta chain was found in a study of blood T cell repertoires in COVID-19. For the study at large: The samples span acute and convalescent COVID-19 from the United States, Italy and Spain. In each case, the material was cDNA or gDNA derived from T cells, B-cell-depleted T cells, or PBMCs.

Authors' processing steps: Reference gene primer amplification gave estimated nucleated cell counts. TCRdb keeps only in-frame clones here, not all; method: immunoSEQ multiplex PCR. That table supplies the V and J calls and clone size; D and trimming were determined from the DNA. The sample yields about 110,000 clones, about 85% seen once. Germline V CDR1 and CDR2: LNHDA, SQIVND (reference sequence). With V trimmed by 6 bases and J by 5 bases, 7 bases remained unmatched. The CDR3 extends over 14 amino acids. The sequenced sample was peripheral blood. The origin of this receptor is a human donor in a cohort sampled during active COVID-19. The chain couples TRBV19 to TRBJ2-5, with TRBD2 matching 9 bases. The chain's CDR3 is CASSPSGVSETQYF. The DNA for the CDR3 is TGTGCCAGTAGCCCTAGCGGGGTTTCCGAGACCCAGTACTTC.